Sequencing of this TCR beta chain was carried out in a study of blood T cell repertoires in COVID-19. About the research overall: COVID-19 samples collected from the United States, Italy and Spain covered acute and convalescent phases. PBMCs, B-cell-depleted T cells, or T cells were the source of the cDNA or gDNA that made up the material.

Per the original data handling: Quantification of nucleated cells was approximated via reference gene primer amplification. Here immunoSEQ multiplex PCR was the method, and the copy in TCRdb shows in-frame clones only, minus some. The V and J calls and clone size are taken from that table; D and trimming were inferred from the DNA. The table has a few hundred thousand clones, about four fifths seen once. Germline trimming cut 5 bases from V and 5 bases from J; bases unmatched to any gene: 8. The germline gives CDR1 MNHEY, CDR2 SMNVEV (reference sequence). The CDR3 has 15 residues. This TCR was sampled from a young woman with acute or convalescent COVID-19. This chain connects TRBV27 to TRBJ1-2; TRBD1 matches at 10 bases. What was sequenced was peripheral blood. The CDR3 bases are TGTGCCAGCAGTGAGACAGGGGGCGCCGAATATGGCTACACCTTC. It specifies CASSETGGAEYGYTF.